These 22 T cell receptor beta chains were all obtained from the same sample, sequenced in a study of OX40 agonist ivuxolimab in advanced cancers. TCRdb's copy holds only in-frame clones and misses some; the assay was immunoSEQ multiplex PCR. The table shows about 81,000 clones, with roughly 91% occurring only once. Here the sequenced sample was CD4+ or CD8+ T cells sorted from blood, taken in a trial of the OX40 agonist ivuxolimab. The source of these receptors is an adult with an advanced solid tumor such as melanoma, head and neck, liver or kidney cancer.

V usage is TRBV5-1 and J usage is TRBJ2-1, with 11 nucleotides matching TRBD2. This CDR3 is built from 18 residues. Trimming took 0 bases from V and 8 from J; bases not matched to a gene: 13. Per germline, CDR1 SGHRS and CDR2 YFSETQ. CDR3 coding DNA: TGCGCCAGCAGCTTGGGTTCGCTAGCGGGGGGCTCGGTCTATGAGCAGTTCTTC. Translated: CASSLGSLAGGSVYEQFF.

For the CDR3, the DNA is TGTGCCAGCAGCTTAGACGGAGGCCCCTGGGCTGAAGCTTTCTTT. Amino acids: CASSLDGGPWAEAFF. The chain links TRBV11-2 to TRBJ1-1; D is uncertain. The CDR3 length is 15 residues. CDR1 SGHAT and CDR2 FQNNGV come from the germline V gene. V was shortened by 0 bases and J by 6 bases, with 14 bases between the two germline ends.

J is TRBJ1-3 and V is TRBV2; perhaps TRBD1 as D (6 bases). This CDR3 region has 14 residues. V lost 5 bases, J lost 4 bases, and 12 bases lay in between. Germline V gene data show CDR1 as SNHLY and CDR2 as FYNNEI. The chain's CDR3 is CASSTDRSGNTIYF. The CDR3 DNA reads as TGTGCCAGCAGTACCGACAGGTCGGGAAACACCATATATTTT.

The chain combines TRBV19 with TRBJ2-3, with D possibly matching TRBD1 (6 bases). The CDR3 extends over 13 amino acids. Looked up from germline, CDR1 is LNHDA and CDR2 is SQIVND (reference sequence). Trimming removed 5 bases from V and 11 bases from J, with 17 bases in between. Written as DNA, the CDR3 is TGTGCCAGTAGTGTCTCCCGAAGGGGACAGCAGTATTTT. Translated, it gives CASSVSRRGQQYF.

This sequence joins TRBV28 and TRBJ2-7, with 8 nucleotides matching TRBD1. The J segment lost 6 bases and the V segment lost 7 bases, leaving 11 bases of the junction unmatched. The CDR3 length is 14 residues. Germline lookup yields CDR1 MDHEN and CDR2 SYDVKM. The CDR3 DNA reads as TGTGCCAGCAATGTACAGGGGGGTATTGCCGAGCAGTACTTC. This translates into CASNVQGGIAEQYF.

This clone has just a few counts. The rearrangement links TRBV6-6 to TRBJ2-3, with D possibly being TRBD1 or TRBD2 (5 bases each). CDR1 MNHNY and CDR2 SVGAGI come from the germline V gene (reference sequence). The CDR3 runs 16 residues. The ends were cut back, 2 bases at V and 4 bases at J, with 16 bases in the middle. The CDR3 DNA follows: TGTGCCAGCAGTTACCCAGCGGCCTTCAGGGCAGATACGCAGTATTTT. Encoded protein: CASSYPAAFRADTQYF.

The rearrangement joins TRBV19 to TRBJ1-5, with D maybe TRBD1 (5 bases). Trimming took off 1 base at V and 0 bases at J, with 13 bases between the two ends. This CDR3 is 17 amino acids long. In germline, CDR1 is LNHDA, CDR2 SQIVND (reference sequence). The CDR3 loop reads CASSIGPRQGSNQPQHF. The CDR3 bases are TGTGCCAGTAGTATAGGCCCCAGGCAGGGTAGCAATCAGCCCCAGCATTTT.

The chain carries TRBV19 and TRBJ2-7; possible D gene TRBD2, 6 bases. Germline CDR1 LNHDA, CDR2 SQIVND (reference sequence). The CDR3 is made up of 16 amino acids. V was shortened by 4 bases and J by 0 bases, with 16 bases between the two germline ends. The CDR3 spells CASSTSSGGYSYEQYF. The CDR3 DNA follows: TGTGCCAGTAGTACCTCGAGTGGGGGGTACTCCTACGAGCAGTACTTC.

This rearrangement joins TRBV5-1 to TRBJ2-1; the D is unclear. The CDR3 spans 16 residues. Germline CDR1 is SGHRS and CDR2 is YFSETQ. Trimming took 0 bases from V and 5 from J, leaving 15 bases between them. The CDR3 loop is CASSLAIGMVDNEQFF. The CDR3 bases are TGCGCCAGCAGCTTGGCCATTGGGATGGTGGACAATGAGCAGTTCTTC.

The rearrangement joins TRBV19 to TRBJ1-4; perhaps TRBD1 as D (6 bases). CDR1 is LNHDA and CDR2 is SQIVND in the germline V gene (reference sequence). V gave up 7 bases and J gave up 4 bases, with 10 bases separating them. The CDR3 is made up of 13 amino acids. The CDR3 DNA sequence: TGTGCCAGTAAGGGGGTGGATAATGAAAAACTGTTTTTT. As protein: CASKGVDNEKLFF.

The genes are TRBV18 and TRBJ2-7; 7 nucleotides match TRBD1. Losses at the gene ends were 3 bases for V and 3 bases for J; bases not matched to a gene: 5. This CDR3 is built from 14 residues. Germline CDR1 KGHSH, CDR2 LQKENI. The CDR3 bases are TGTGCCAGCTCACCGGGACAGCGTTTCTACGAGCAGTACTTC. The encoded protein is CASSPGQRFYEQYF.

This clone was counted between two and nine times. The same CDR3 also results from other DNA sequences found in this sample. The chain combines TRBV5-1 with TRBJ2-3; no clear D gene. Germline-derived CDR1 and CDR2 are SGHRS and YFSETQ. This CDR3 is 15 amino acids long. Trimming removed 0 bases from V and 2 bases from J, with 10 bases in between. CDR3: CASSLAKLITDTQYF. CDR3 coding DNA: TGCGCCAGCAGCTTGGCGAAGCTCATCACAGATACGCAGTATTTT.

The V call is TRBV14, the J call TRBJ2-1; D is tentatively TRBD1 or TRBD2 (5 bases each). Germline assignment: CDR1 SGHDN and CDR2 FVKESK. V was clipped by 3 bases and J by 5 bases, with 17 bases between them. The CDR3 is 16 residues long. The CDR3 region is CASSHRRGVRDNEQFF. CDR3 coding DNA: TGTGCCAGCAGCCACCGACGGGGCGTTCGGGACAATGAGCAGTTCTTC. The full variable domain, in which reference TRBV14 and TRBJ2-1 provide the parts outside the CDR3, is EAGVTQFPSHSVIEKGQTVTLRCDPISGHDNLYWYRRVMGKEIKFLLHFVKESKQDESGMPNNRFLAERTGGTYSTLKVQPAELEDSGVYFCASSHRRGVRDNEQFFGPGTRLTVL.

The chain is built from TRBV6-6 and TRBJ1-2, with a tentative D call TRBD1 (5 bases). The length of the CDR3 is 13 residues. Trimming pared 5 bases from V and 1 base from J, leaving 8 bases between. The germline gives CDR1 MNHNY, CDR2 SVGAGI (reference sequence). CDR3 protein: CASSLGRNYGYTF. Here the CDR3 DNA reads TGTGCCAGCAGTCTGGGGCGTAACTATGGCTACACCTTC.

Here the CDR3 DNA reads TGTGCCAGCAGCTTAAACGGCGTTGGGGGCTACACCTTC. It yields the protein CASSLNGVGGYTF. The chain is built from TRBV11-2 and TRBJ1-2; D ambiguous. This CDR3 is 13 amino acids long. Looked up from germline, CDR1 is SGHAT and CDR2 is FQNNGV. Between the trimmed V and J ends, which lost 2 bases and 8 bases, there was a span of 12 bases.

The chain joins TRBV19 to TRBJ2-1, with 9 bases fitting TRBD1. With 7 bases clipped from V and 6 bases from J, the junction kept 7 bases outside the gene matches. CDR3 size: 14 residues. The germline gives CDR1 LNHDA, CDR2 SQIVND (reference sequence). CDR3 protein: CASTGTGLGNEQFF. CDR3 nucleotide sequence: TGTGCCAGTACCGGGACAGGGCTGGGCAATGAGCAGTTCTTC.

V usage is TRBV7-3 and J usage is TRBJ2-2; a possible D gene is TRBD2 (7 bases). The CDR3 has 20 residues. Trimming left V 5 bases short and J 6 bases short, with 31 bases between. Germline assignment: CDR1 SGHTA and CDR2 FQGTGA. The CDR3 region is CASSLPSGGALLPGSGELFF. CDR3 DNA: TGTGCCAGCAGCCTCCCCAGTGGGGGGGCCCTCCTGCCGGGCTCCGGGGAGCTGTTTTTT. The full variable domain, with the rest looked up from reference TRBV7-3 and TRBJ2-2, is GAGVSQTPSNKVTEKGKYVELRCDPISGHTALYWYRQSLGQGPEFLIYFQGTGAADDSGLPNDRFFAVRPEGSVSTLKIQRTERGDSAVYLCASSLPSGGALLPGSGELFFGEGSRLTVL.

The sample holds a few counts of this clone. CDR3 sequence: CASSFYGGLGGNTIYF. The CDR3 bases are TGTGCCAGCAGCTTCTACGGGGGGCTTGGGGGAAACACCATATATTTT. The chain is built from TRBV7-2 and TRBJ1-3, with a tentative D call TRBD1 (6 bases). V was trimmed by 3 bases and J by 4 bases, leaving 16 bases between them. CDR3 size: 16 residues. Germline assignment: CDR1 SGHTA and CDR2 FQGNSA.

This chain links TRBV14 with TRBJ2-3; 9 bases match TRBD2. The germline gives CDR1 SGHDN, CDR2 FVKESK. This CDR3 is built from 17 residues. V trimming: 0 bases; J trimming: 5 bases; junction bases outside the gene matches: 9. The CDR3 is CASSQDLGLAGIDTQYF. DNA of the CDR3: TGTGCCAGCAGCCAAGATCTCGGGCTAGCGGGGATAGATACGCAGTATTTT.

This clone was found once. The chain uses TRBV6-4 and TRBJ1-4; 12 nucleotides agree with TRBD1. Trimming removed 8 bases from V and 8 bases from J; junction bases left unmatched: 9. CDR1 is MRHNA and CDR2 is SNTAGT in the germline V gene. The CDR3 has 15 residues. CDR3 residues: CASADTGTGGEKLFF. As DNA, the CDR3 is TGTGCCAGCGCTGACACCGGGACAGGGGGCGAAAAACTGTTTTTT.

J is TRBJ2-6 and V is TRBV6-5; no definite D call. The CDR3 has 13 amino acids. The germline V and J ends were trimmed by 4 bases and 2 bases, with 3 bases remaining between them. CDR1 is MNHEY and CDR2 is SVGAGI in the germline V gene. The DNA of the CDR3 is TGTGCCAGCAGTTCGGCTGGGGCCAACGTCCTGACTTTC. Its translation is CASSSAGANVLTF.

The chain is built from TRBV7-7 and TRBJ2-6, with D unclear. Germline V gives CDR1 SSHAT, CDR2 FNYEAQ (reference sequence). V was shortened by 5 bases and J by 5 bases, with 19 bases between the two germline ends. This CDR3 is 17 amino acids long. The CDR3 reads CASSVWLPQSRANVLTF. DNA for the CDR3: TGTGCCAGCAGCGTCTGGCTGCCACAAAGTCGGGCCAACGTCCTGACTTTC. The full variable domain, its missing parts supplied by reference TRBV7-7 and TRBJ2-6, is GAGVSQSPRYKVTKRGQDVTLRCDPISSHATLYWYQQALGQGPEFLTYFNYEAQPDKSGLPSDRFSAERPEGSISTLTIQRTEQRDSAMYRCASSVWLPQSRANVLTFGAGSRLTVL.